This entry lists 27 T cell receptor beta chains sequenced from one sample in a study of T cell responses to AZD1222 COVID-19 vaccine. Only in-frame clones appear in the TCRdb table, and some are missing; sequencing was by immunoSEQ multiplex PCR. This sample has around 100,000 clones, with about 83% found just once. The sample was peripheral blood, taken on day 0 of AZD1222 vaccination. These receptor sequences come from an adult in good health.

This sequence joins TRBV5-6 and TRBJ2-3; no firm D call. The V and J ends lost 1 base and 5 bases respectively, with 17 bases between them. From germline, CDR1 is SGHDT and CDR2 YYEEEE. There are 16 residues in the CDR3. The DNA for the CDR3 is TGTGCCAGCAGCTTGAAGAGCAGTTTGACCCGAGATACGCAGTATTTT. It encodes CASSLKSSLTRDTQYF.

The CDR3 DNA reads TGCGCCAGCAGCCCAACTAGCGGGGTAGGGGTGCAGTTCTTC. Amino acid sequence: CASSPTSGVGVQFF. The chain combines TRBV4-3 with TRBJ2-1; 10 bases are shared with TRBD2. This CDR3 comprises 14 residues. After removal of 4 bases from V and 12 bases from J, the junction contained 9 bases not matched to a gene. Germline V lookup: CDR1 LGHNA, CDR2 YSLEER.

The V call is TRBV5-6, the J call TRBJ1-2; 8 bases line up with TRBD1. Germline CDR1 reads SGHDT; CDR2 reads YYEEEE. This CDR3 contains 15 residues. The trim removed 4 bases at V and 7 bases at J, leaving 12 bases unmatched. The chain's CDR3 is CASSLRRTGYGGYTF. CDR3 coding DNA: TGTGCCAGCAGCCTCAGGCGGACAGGGTACGGTGGCTACACCTTC.

This rearrangement joins TRBV7-2 to TRBJ2-7; D unclear. The length of the CDR3 is 15 residues. The V gene's germline CDR1 is SGHTA and CDR2 FQGNSA. The ends were cut back, 5 bases at V and 2 bases at J, with 16 bases in the middle. The CDR3 nucleotides are TGTGCCAGCAGCCCTGTTTACGGACCGGCCTACGAGCAGTACTTC. Protein sequence: CASSPVYGPAYEQYF.

This clone has only one observation. This chain links TRBV6-5 with TRBJ2-3; D uncertain. Germline V CDR1 and CDR2: MNHEY, SVGAGI. This CDR3 spans 14 amino acids. V was trimmed by 5 bases and J by 0 bases, leaving 9 bases between them. The CDR3 is CASSPGFSTDTQYF. The CDR3 nucleotides are TGTGCCAGCAGTCCCGGGTTCAGCACAGATACGCAGTATTTT.

This chain connects TRBV2 to TRBJ2-1; 10 bases line up with TRBD2. V dropped 6 bases and J dropped 4; count of bases not matched to a gene: 6. Germline CDR1 and CDR2: SNHLY and FYNNEI. This CDR3 has 15 residues. Here the CDR3 reads CASRELAGQYNEQFF. In DNA form, the CDR3 reads TGTGCCAGCAGAGAACTAGCGGGACAATACAATGAGCAGTTCTTC.

The rearrangement joins TRBV6-1 to TRBJ1-5, with 7 positions matching TRBD1. Germline CDR1 MNHNS, CDR2 SASEGT. Trimming removed 3 bases from V and 4 bases from J; junction bases left unmatched: 9. CDR3 size: 16 residues. The CDR3 is CASSDGARQGNQPQHF. The CDR3 region has the DNA TGTGCCAGCAGTGATGGGGCGAGACAGGGAAATCAGCCCCAGCATTTT.

The V and J genes are TRBV4-3 and TRBJ1-3; the D gene is possibly TRBD1 (6 bases). This CDR3 is 19 amino acids long. The V gene's germline CDR1 is LGHNA and CDR2 YSLEER. Trimming took off 1 base at V and 2 bases at J, with 21 bases between the two ends. In DNA form, the CDR3 reads TGCGCCAGCAGCCAAGGAGCGGGGGCCGACCATGGGACTGGAAACACCATATATTTT. Amino acids: CASSQGAGADHGTGNTIYF.

This rearrangement joins TRBV14 to TRBJ1-1; D not certain. This CDR3 region has 16 residues. Germline V CDR1 and CDR2: SGHDN, FVKESK. V lost 5 bases to trimming and J lost 2 bases, with 18 bases between them. The CDR3 coding sequence is TGTGCCAGCAGCTACACTGCGGGCAGGCTAAACACTGAAGCTTTCTTT. Protein product: CASSYTAGRLNTEAFF. The whole variable domain, filled in from reference TRBV14 and TRBJ1-1, reads EAGVTQFPSHSVIEKGQTVTLRCDPISGHDNLYWYRRVMGKEIKFLLHFVKESKQDESGMPNNRFLAERTGGTYSTLKVQPAELEDSGVYFCASSYTAGRLNTEAFFGQGTRLTVV.

The CDR3 here is CSATGTVYGYTF. The CDR3 DNA reads TGCAGCGCAACCGGGACAGTCTATGGCTACACCTTC. This chain connects TRBV29-1 to TRBJ1-2, with TRBD1 matching 7 bases. V gave up 7 bases and J gave up 4 bases; unmatched junction bases: 6. There are 12 residues in the CDR3. Germline loops: CDR1 SQVTM, CDR2 ANQGSEA.

The rearrangement uses TRBV21-1 and TRBJ2-7; TRBD1, as called in the table, went unchecked against the DNA. TRBV21-1 is annotated as a pseudogene. The CDR3 runs 16 residues. The CDR3 region has the DNA TGTGCCAGCAGCAAAGCGATGGGGGACAGCTCCTACGAGCAGTACTTC. As protein: CASSKAMGDSSYEQYF.

V gene TRBV5-1 combines with J gene TRBJ2-2; TRBD2 agrees at 10 bases. With 4 bases clipped from V and 6 bases from J, the junction kept 6 bases outside the gene matches. Germline V gene lookup returns CDR1 SGHRS and CDR2 YFSETQ. The CDR3 is made up of 15 amino acids. The CDR3 DNA is TGCGCCAGCAGCGCCCTAGCGGGAGCCTCCGGGGAGCTGTTTTTT. This sequence encodes CASSALAGASGELFF.

This clone appeared a single time. One end of the junction fails to match germline, which may point to a read error. The chain recombines TRBV7-9 with TRBJ2-7; weak D call: TRBD1 (5 bases). The CDR3 has 12 amino acids. Germline assignment: CDR1 SEHNR and CDR2 FQNEAQ (reference sequence). CDR3 amino acids: CASSLASDSMFF. CDR3 bases: TGTGCCAGCAGCTTAGCCAGTGACAGCATGTTCTTC.

This chain links TRBV28 with TRBJ1-1, with a weak D call TRBD1 (6 bases). V gave up 3 bases and J gave up 4 bases, with 15 bases separating them. The CDR3 runs 15 residues. The V gene's germline CDR1 is MDHEN and CDR2 SYDVKM. DNA of the CDR3: TGTGCCAGCAGTTTTTGGGGTCGGGGGCGCACTGAAGCTTTCTTT. Its protein is CASSFWGRGRTEAFF.

V and J are TRBV7-6 and TRBJ1-6; perhaps TRBD1 as D (6 bases). The germline gives CDR1 SGHVS, CDR2 FNYEAQ. The length of the CDR3 is 15 residues. V shed 4 bases and J shed 5 bases, with 12 bases lying between them. The CDR3 region has the DNA TGTGCCAGCAGCTCCCGACAGGCCGATAATTCACCCCTCCACTTT. As protein: CASSSRQADNSPLHF.

The chain recombines TRBV2 with TRBJ1-2; no definite D call. CDR3 length: 16 amino acids. Looked up from germline, CDR1 is SNHLY and CDR2 is FYNNEI. The V gene lost 6 bases and the J gene lost 2 bases, with 19 bases spanning the gap. The CDR3 DNA reads as TGTGCCAGCAGGGGTTCTCCGGGCTCGCGGAACTATGGCTACACCTTC. It translates to CASRGSPGSRNYGYTF.

The count of this clone is one. The V and J genes are TRBV5-1 and TRBJ2-2; 8 bases agree with TRBD2. V trimming: 2 bases; J trimming: 0 bases; junction bases outside the gene matches: 0. The CDR3 contains 15 residues. CDR1 and CDR2 from the germline V gene are SGHRS and YFSETQ. CDR3 residues: CASSFSGTNTGELFF. Written as DNA, the CDR3 is TGCGCCAGCAGCTTTAGCGGGACGAACACCGGGGAGCTGTTTTTT.

The V gene is TRBV19, the J gene TRBJ2-6, with D perhaps matching TRBD1 or TRBD2 (5 bases each). The CDR3 spans 15 residues. V was pared by 7 bases and J by 2 bases, with 12 bases between. Germline V gives CDR1 LNHDA, CDR2 SQIVND (reference sequence). The CDR3 DNA follows: TGTGCCAGTACCGTAGGGACGGCTGGGGCCAACGTCCTGACTTTC. Amino acid sequence: CASTVGTAGANVLTF. Full variable domain (rest looked up from reference TRBV19 and TRBJ2-6): DGGITQSPKYLFRKEGQNVTLSCEQNLNHDAMYWYRQDPGQGLRLIYYSQIVNDFQKGDIAEGYSVSREKKESFPLTVTSAQKNPTAFYLCASTVGTAGANVLTFGAGSRLTVL.

The V call is TRBV10-3, the J call TRBJ2-5, with D tentatively TRBD2 (5 bases). The CDR3 runs to 12 residues. Trimming stripped 4 bases from V and 4 bases from J, with 7 bases between. Germline V gives CDR1 ENHRY, CDR2 SYGVKD. CDR3 nucleotide sequence: TGTGCCATCAGTGGGAGCGGAGAGACCCAGTACTTC. This gives the protein CAISGSGETQYF.

V gene TRBV5-1 combines with J gene TRBJ1-2, with D tentatively TRBD1 (6 bases). V dropped 4 bases and J dropped 0 bases, with 13 bases sitting between them. The CDR3 loop spans 15 amino acids. The germline gives CDR1 SGHRS, CDR2 YFSETQ. CDR3 in amino acids: CASSVDGQPNYGYTF. The CDR3 bases are TGCGCCAGCAGCGTGGACGGACAGCCTAACTATGGCTACACCTTC.

V usage is TRBV7-9 and J usage is TRBJ2-3; D is undetermined. This CDR3 has 17 residues. V was pared by 2 bases and J by 1 base, with 16 bases between. The germline gives CDR1 SEHNR, CDR2 FQNEAQ (reference sequence). CDR3 coding DNA: TGTGCCAGCAGCTTAAGGGCCAGATCCGGCGGCACAGATACGCAGTATTTT. Its protein product is CASSLRARSGGTDTQYF.

The chain joins TRBV19 to TRBJ2-3; TRBD1 matches at 9 bases. Trimming removed 3 bases from V and 7 bases from J; junction bases left unmatched: 8. The CDR3 runs to 15 residues. CDR1 and CDR2 from the germline V gene are LNHDA and SQIVND (reference sequence). This chain's CDR3 is CASSIGTGFMYTQYF. The CDR3 region has the DNA TGTGCCAGTAGTATCGGGACAGGGTTCATGTATACGCAGTATTTT.

This chain connects TRBV27 to TRBJ2-2; 14 positions agree with TRBD2. This CDR3 comprises 16 residues. The germline V gene has CDR1 MNHEY and CDR2 SMNVEV (reference sequence). The trim removed 4 bases at V and 4 bases at J, leaving 2 bases unmatched. The CDR3 nucleotides are TGTGCCAGCAGTTCGGGACTAGCGGGGGTCACCGGGGAGCTGTTTTTT. Translated: CASSSGLAGVTGELFF.

This clone was seen more than once but under ten times. The gene calls are TRBV7-6 and TRBJ1-2; 12 bases align to TRBD1. Unmatched junction bases numbered 7, after V lost 2 bases and J lost 6 bases. This CDR3 is 16 amino acids long. The germline gives CDR1 SGHVS, CDR2 FNYEAQ. The DNA for the CDR3 is TGTGCCAGCAGCTTATCCGGGACAGGGGGCCTCGATGGCTACACCTTC. Translation gives CASSLSGTGGLDGYTF.

This chain links TRBV27 with TRBJ2-5; D possibly uses TRBD1 or TRBD2 (5 bases each). The CDR3 consists of 16 residues. Trimming removed 6 bases from V and 3 bases from J, with 20 bases in between. Germline values: CDR1 MNHEY, CDR2 SMNVEV (reference sequence). This CDR3 is CASSSEGRDREETQYF. For the CDR3, the DNA is TGTGCCAGCAGCTCAGAGGGACGGGACCGGGAAGAGACCCAGTACTTC.

The chain links TRBV2 to TRBJ1-1; TRBD1 agrees at 7 bases. Germline V gene lookup returns CDR1 SNHLY and CDR2 FYNNEI. The trim removed 3 bases at V and 7 bases at J, leaving 8 bases unmatched. The CDR3 totals 14 residues. The chain's CDR3 is CASSENRGVGEAFF. CDR3 sequence (DNA): TGTGCCAGCAGTGAGAACAGGGGCGTAGGTGAAGCTTTCTTT.

The chain employs TRBV9 and TRBJ1-4; D is uncertain. V was clipped by 0 bases and J by 7 bases, with 13 bases between them. The CDR3 loop spans 15 amino acids. CDR1 SGDLS and CDR2 YYNGEE come from the germline V gene. CDR3 protein: CASSVDTGGGEKLFF. The DNA for the CDR3 is TGTGCCAGCAGCGTAGATACGGGAGGCGGTGAAAAACTGTTTTTT.